Reported below is one T cell receptor (beta chain). It was during active infection that Seattle patients were enrolled and then longitudinally followed. This entry belongs to a study of blood T cell repertoires in COVID-19. The authors' processing: The authors estimated nucleated cell counts from reference gene primer amplification. Only in-frame clones appear in the TCRdb table, and some are missing; sequencing was by immunoSEQ multiplex PCR. That table is the source of V, J and clone size, and D and trimming were worked out from the DNA. Here the sample spans roughly 150,000 clones, over 90% being singletons. The CDR3 sequence is 15 residues long. CDR1 and CDR2 (germline): LNHNV, YYDKDF (reference sequence). With 1 base removed from V and 3 bases from J, the gap between germline ends came to 10 bases.

The receptor comes from an older woman with COVID-19, enrolled during active disease. Input material: peripheral blood. V usage is TRBV15 and J usage is TRBJ2-1; TRBD2 is a possible D gene (6 bases). In DNA form, the CDR3 reads TGTGCCACCAGCAGAGTAGGTAGCGGCTACAATGAGCAGTTCTTC. Translated: CATSRVGSGYNEQFF.